Shown below are 32 T cell receptor beta chains from a single sample sequenced in a study of blood T cell repertoires in COVID-19. Produced via immunoSEQ multiplex PCR; TCRdb's table is partial and in-frame only. The table records about 180,000 clones, about 90% of them present only once. The sequenced sample was PBMCs or T cells enriched from blood (not recorded which). All receptors come from a human donor with acute COVID-19. The donor label of this sample is uncertain.

The J gene is TRBJ1-2, the V gene TRBV7-3; TRBD1 matches at 9 bases. Germline CDR1 reads SGHTA; CDR2 reads FQGTGA. Germline trimming cut 5 bases from V and 4 bases from J; bases unmatched to any gene: 5. This CDR3 spans 14 amino acids. The CDR3 reads CASSAGTGSYGYTF. As DNA, the CDR3 is TGTGCCAGCAGCGCCGGGACAGGGAGCTATGGCTACACCTTC.

V gene TRBV5-5 combines with J gene TRBJ1-5; D is undetermined. Trimming took 0 bases from V and 0 from J, leaving 7 bases between them. This CDR3 contains 15 residues. Looked up from germline, CDR1 is SGHKS and CDR2 is YYEKEE (reference sequence). The CDR3 DNA follows: TGTGCCAGCAGCTTGGGAGGGAGTAGCAATCAGCCCCAGCATTTT. Protein product: CASSLGGSSNQPQHF.

Comments on this clone: At one boundary the junction diverges from the germline segment, which might be a read error. This chain connects TRBV6-1 to TRBJ2-3; D unclear. The CDR3 spans 15 residues. Germline-derived CDR1 and CDR2 are MNHNS and SASEGT. CDR3 nucleotide sequence: TGTGCCAGCAGAGAAGACTGGGCTAGCACAGATACGCAGTATTTT. Its translation is CASREDWASTDTQYF.

Only a few counts were recorded for this clone. The CDR3 nucleotides are TGTGCCAGCAGCCCAACTAGCGCTCTGAGCACAGATACGCAGTATTTT. Its translation: CASSPTSALSTDTQYF. This rearrangement joins TRBV7-9 to TRBJ2-3, with TRBD2 matching 7 bases. Germline V gene lookup returns CDR1 SEHNR and CDR2 FQNEAQ (reference sequence). V shed 5 bases, J shed 0 bases, and the junction held 8 bases outside the gene matches. This CDR3 spans 16 amino acids.

The rearrangement links TRBV5-4 to TRBJ2-7; TRBD1 matches 7 bases. Germline values: CDR1 SGHNT, CDR2 YYREEE (reference sequence). CDR3 length: 14 residues. V shed 3 bases and J 5 bases; nucleotides not matched to a gene: 8. This chain's CDR3 is CASSSGFTGDEQYF. The DNA of the CDR3 is TGTGCCAGCAGCTCTGGCTTCACAGGGGACGAGCAGTACTTC.

This chain joins TRBV4-3 and TRBJ2-1; 11 bases fit TRBD1. V trimming: 4 bases; J trimming: 4 bases; junction bases outside the gene matches: 6. The CDR3 extends over 16 amino acids. CDR1 and CDR2 from the germline V gene are LGHNA and YSLEER. The CDR3 region is CASSPEGTGGYNEQFF. CDR3 DNA: TGCGCCAGCAGCCCGGAAGGGACAGGGGGTTACAATGAGCAGTTCTTC.

The V and J genes are TRBV5-1 and TRBJ2-3; 10 positions agree with TRBD2. Germline V lookup: CDR1 SGHRS, CDR2 YFSETQ. Trimming removed 3 bases from V and 2 bases from J; junction bases left unmatched: 9. The CDR3 covers 17 residues. CDR3 nucleotide sequence: TGCGCCAGCAGCTCCCCCTCTAGCGGGGGTCCCACAGATACGCAGTATTTT. Its translation: CASSSPSSGGPTDTQYF. Looking up the rest from reference TRBV5-1 and TRBJ2-3 gives the full variable domain: KAGVTQTPRYLIKTRGQQVTLSCSPISGHRSVSWYQQTPGQGLQFLFEYFSETQRNKGNFPGRFSGRQFSNSRSEMNVSTLELGDSALYLCASSSPSSGGPTDTQYFGPGTRLTVL.

This clone has a single count. The CDR3 region is CASSLGTGDNEQFF. In DNA form, the CDR3 reads TGCGCCAGCAGCTTGGGCACGGGAGACAATGAGCAGTTCTTC. This chain joins TRBV5-1 and TRBJ2-1; D may be TRBD2 (6 bases). The CDR3 is made up of 14 amino acids. V lost 0 bases and J 5 bases, leaving 9 bases between the germline ends. CDR1 is SGHRS, CDR2 YFSETQ, per germline.

This clone was recorded a few times. The chain has TRBV4-2 and TRBJ2-3; 8 bases match TRBD2. The trim removed 4 bases at V and 2 bases at J, leaving 8 bases unmatched. The germline gives CDR1 LGHNA, CDR2 YNFKEQ. The CDR3 runs to 16 residues. CDR3 residues: CASSPLIAGFTDTQYF. In nucleotides, the CDR3 is TGTGCCAGCAGCCCTCTCATAGCGGGGTTCACAGATACGCAGTATTTT.

The chain has TRBV5-1 and TRBJ2-3; 8 bases map to TRBD2. Trimming cost V 0 bases and J 6 bases; bases outside gene matches: 3. The length of the CDR3 is 14 residues. Germline V gene sequence: CDR1 SGHRS, CDR2 YFSETQ. CDR3 protein: CASSLAGGLDTQYF. The CDR3, as DNA: TGCGCCAGCAGCTTGGCGGGGGGGCTGGATACGCAGTATTTT.

The chain has TRBV7-3 and TRBJ2-3; TRBD2 agrees at 7 bases. The CDR3 has 14 amino acids. The germline CDR1 and CDR2 sequences are SGHTA and FQGTGA. V lost 4 bases and J lost 6; bases outside the gene matches: 7. Here the CDR3 reads CASSSTGLGDTQYF. The CDR3 DNA reads as TGTGCCAGCAGCTCAACCGGACTAGGGGATACGCAGTATTTT.

The chain joins TRBV30 to TRBJ1-1; 7 positions match TRBD1. V gave up 7 bases and J gave up 3 bases; unmatched junction bases: 5. Germline V gene data show CDR1 as GTSNPN and CDR2 as SVGIG (reference sequence). The CDR3 runs to 12 residues. The CDR3 spells CASDREDTEAFF. CDR3 coding DNA: TGTGCCTCTGACAGGGAGGACACTGAAGCTTTCTTT.

This chain joins TRBV6-5 and TRBJ2-7, with TRBD1 matching over 10 bases. With V trimmed by 6 bases and J by 0 bases, 5 bases remained unmatched. The CDR3 consists of 15 residues. In germline, CDR1 is MNHEY, CDR2 SVGAGI. CDR3 loop: CASRPGTGVSYEQYF. CDR3 DNA: TGTGCCAGCAGGCCAGGGACAGGGGTCTCCTACGAGCAGTACTTC.

CDR3: CASSRSLANYGYTF. CDR3 in DNA: TGTGCCAGTAGCCGGAGCTTAGCTAACTATGGCTACACCTTC. The chain couples TRBV19 to TRBJ1-2, with unresolved D. Trimming removed 6 bases at V and 0 bases at J, with 11 bases between. Germline values: CDR1 LNHDA, CDR2 SQIVND (reference sequence). CDR3 length: 14 residues.

The J gene is TRBJ1-5, the V gene TRBV12-5, with 7 bases aligning to TRBD1. Germline V gene lookup returns CDR1 LGHNT and CDR2 FRNRAP. This CDR3 is 15 amino acids long. J lost 5 bases, V lost 2 bases, and 6 bases had no gene match. CDR3 nucleotides: TGTGCTAGTGGTTTGTTAGGGGGCTCGGATCAGCCCCAGCATTTT. It specifies CASGLLGGSDQPQHF.

The V gene is TRBV6-1, the J gene TRBJ1-2; D is perhaps TRBD1 (5 bases). V was cut by 3 bases and J by 3 bases, with 8 bases left in between. The CDR3 consists of 13 residues. Germline CDR1 is MNHNS and CDR2 is SASEGT. The CDR3 bases are TGTGCCAGCAGTGAGTCGGGGGACTATGGCTACACCTTC. It encodes CASSESGDYGYTF.

This clone was detected only once. The chain employs TRBV7-3 and TRBJ2-5, with 8 bases that match TRBD2. The CDR3 has 15 amino acids. V gave up 5 bases and J gave up 2 bases; unmatched junction bases: 7. Germline-derived CDR1 and CDR2 are SGHTA and FQGTGA. CDR3 sequence: CASSLGLATQETQYF. CDR3 DNA: TGTGCCAGCAGCCTTGGACTAGCAACACAAGAGACCCAGTACTTC.

This clone came up once. The chain uses TRBV30 and TRBJ2-3; D remains ambiguous. The CDR3 length is 11 residues. Germline values: CDR1 GTSNPN, CDR2 SVGIG (reference sequence). V lost 3 bases and J lost 2, with 3 bases in between. CDR3 DNA: TGTGCCTGGAGCCTCACAGATACGCAGTATTTT. This gives the protein CAWSLTDTQYF.

The DNA for the CDR3 is TGCAGCGTTGAGGGCGAAAACACTGAAGCTTTCTTT. It is translated as CSVEGENTEAFF. The chain links TRBV29-1 to TRBJ1-1; D gene unclear. There are 12 residues in the CDR3. The germline V gene has CDR1 SQVTM and CDR2 ANQGSEA. The V end lost 3 bases, the J end lost 2 bases, and 7 bases lay between the germline ends.

This clone was counted once. The chain joins TRBV6-5 to TRBJ1-1; D remains ambiguous. Looked up from germline, CDR1 is MNHEY and CDR2 is SVGAGI. This CDR3 spans 15 amino acids. With 8 bases removed from V and 1 base from J, the gap between germline ends came to 17 bases. The CDR3 region is CASPSRREANTEAFF. As DNA, the CDR3 is TGTGCCAGCCCGAGCAGACGGGAGGCGAACACTGAAGCTTTCTTT.

The V and J genes are TRBV5-5 and TRBJ1-4; the D gene is possibly TRBD1 (6 bases). CDR1 and CDR2 (germline): SGHKS, YYEKEE (reference sequence). The length of the CDR3 is 13 residues. V dropped 0 bases and J dropped 8 bases, with 8 bases sitting between them. CDR3 coding DNA: TGTGCCAGCAGCTTGGCAGGGGAGGAAAAACTGTTTTTT. Translating it yields CASSLAGEEKLFF.

The genes are TRBV5-6 and TRBJ2-2, with D unresolved. Germline V gene sequence: CDR1 SGHDT, CDR2 YYEEEE. The CDR3 consists of 13 residues. V was pared by 3 bases and J by 1 base, with 4 bases between. The CDR3 sequence is CASSSLNTGELFF. For the CDR3, the DNA is TGTGCCAGCAGCTCCCTGAACACCGGGGAGCTGTTTTTT.

The chain has TRBV9 and TRBJ1-3; 9 positions match TRBD1. V was pared by 0 bases and J by 4 bases, with 2 bases of the junction left unmatched. The CDR3 consists of 15 residues. Germline V CDR1 and CDR2: SGDLS, YYNGEE. CDR3 protein: CASSVGQGVGNTIYF. The CDR3 nucleotides are TGTGCCAGCAGCGTAGGACAGGGGGTAGGAAACACCATATATTTT.

J is TRBJ1-3 and V is TRBV6-1, with D possibly matching TRBD1 (5 bases). Germline CDR1 MNHNS, CDR2 SASEGT. This CDR3 contains 16 residues. V dropped 1 base and J dropped 0 bases, with 10 bases sitting between them. Written as DNA, the CDR3 is TGTGCCAGCAGTGAAGGGGCAGGGTTCTCTGGAAACACCATATATTTT. Protein product: CASSEGAGFSGNTIYF.

The chain combines TRBV7-3 with TRBJ2-3, with 9 positions matching TRBD1. V lost 8 bases, J lost 3 bases, and 3 bases stayed unmatched. This CDR3 comprises 13 residues. Germline loops: CDR1 SGHTA, CDR2 FQGTGA. CDR3 in amino acids: CASGGQGTDTQYF. In nucleotides, the CDR3 is TGTGCCAGCGGGGGACAGGGAACAGATACGCAGTATTTT.

V is TRBV10-3 and J is TRBJ2-3; maybe TRBD1 (6 bases). The ends were cut back, 8 bases at V and 0 bases at J, with 9 bases in the middle. The V gene's germline CDR1 is ENHRY and CDR2 SYGVKD. The length of the CDR3 is 13 residues. CDR3 bases: TGTGCCATCGGGGGCAGCAGCACAGATACGCAGTATTTT. Its translation: CAIGGSSTDTQYF.

The J gene is TRBJ2-2, the V gene TRBV18; 11 bases agree with TRBD1. With V trimmed by 3 bases and J by 4 bases, 1 base remained unmatched. Per germline, CDR1 KGHSH and CDR2 LQKENI. The CDR3 runs to 15 residues. The CDR3 nucleotides read TGTGCCAGCTCACCGGACAGGGGGCTCACCGGGGAGCTGTTTTTT. Translated: CASSPDRGLTGELFF.

The rearrangement joins TRBV5-1 to TRBJ2-7, with a tentative D call TRBD1 (5 bases). The CDR3 runs to 13 residues. Germline CDR1 and CDR2: SGHRS and YFSETQ. V lost 5 bases and J 3 bases, leaving 12 bases between the germline ends. The CDR3 reads CASSSQDVYEQYF. CDR3 coding DNA: TGCGCCAGCAGTTCACAGGACGTCTACGAGCAGTACTTC.

CDR3 sequence: CATSARREGANEQFF. The CDR3 bases are TGTGCCACCAGTGCCCGCCGGGAGGGTGCCAATGAGCAGTTCTTC. The chain links TRBV24-1 to TRBJ2-1, with TRBD2 matching 8 bases. J was trimmed by 6 bases and V by 5 bases; bases with no gene match: 8. The germline gives CDR1 KGHDR, CDR2 SFDVKD. This CDR3 is 15 amino acids long.

This chain uses TRBV7-9 with TRBJ2-7, with 10 nucleotides matching TRBD1. CDR3 length: 14 residues. V was pared by 5 bases and J by 5 bases, with 6 bases of the junction left unmatched. Germline V gene lookup returns CDR1 SEHNR and CDR2 FQNEAQ (reference sequence). In nucleotides, the CDR3 is TGTGCCAGCAGCAGACAGGGGGCGCTCGACGAGCAGTACTTC. Translating gives CASSRQGALDEQYF. The whole variable domain, remainder taken from reference TRBV7-9 and TRBJ2-7, is DTGVSQNPRHKITKRGQNVTFRCDPISEHNRLYWYRQTLGQGPEFLTYFQNEAQLEKSRLLSDRFSAERPKGSFSTLEIQRTEQGDSAMYLCASSRQGALDEQYFGPGTRLTVT.

This chain links TRBV5-4 with TRBJ2-7, with 8 bases fitting TRBD2. CDR3 length: 13 residues. The V gene end was trimmed by 4 bases and the J gene end by 6 bases; junction bases not matched to a gene: 6. Looked up from germline, CDR1 is SGHNT and CDR2 is YYREEE (reference sequence). The chain's CDR3 is CASSVIGTSEQYF. CDR3 nucleotide sequence: TGTGCCAGCAGCGTAATAGGGACTAGCGAGCAGTACTTC.

The chain combines TRBV14 with TRBJ2-1; 12 bases are shared with TRBD2. The CDR3 is made up of 16 amino acids. Germline assignment: CDR1 SGHDN and CDR2 FVKESK. Trimming removed 4 bases from V and 10 bases from J; junction bases left unmatched: 11. Written as DNA, the CDR3 is TGTGCCAGCAGCCCCACCTCTAGCGGGGGGGCCGAAGAGCAGTTCTTC. Its protein is CASSPTSSGGAEEQFF.